The 26 T cell receptor beta chains reported below all come from one sample, sequenced in a study of PD-1 blockade in classical Hodgkin lymphoma. Each patient experienced a relapse that followed autologous stem cell transplantation, and brentuximab vedotin exposure varied. Sequencing used immunoSEQ multiplex PCR; TCRdb keeps in-frame clones, though not all of them. The data hold about 97,000 clones, with approximately 88% observed a single time. The sequencing here drew on peripheral blood mononuclear cells (PBMCs), taken at baseline. The receptors come from a human donor with classical Hodgkin lymphoma.

The sample holds a few counts of this clone. J is TRBJ2-1 and V is TRBV28, with 7 nucleotides matching TRBD2. This CDR3 comprises 17 residues. J gave up 0 bases and V 6 bases, and 11 bases lay outside the gene matches. CDR1 is MDHEN and CDR2 is SYDVKM in the germline V gene. The CDR3 protein is CASRNWGGSGSYNEQFF. The CDR3 region has the DNA TGTGCCAGCAGAAATTGGGGCGGGAGTGGCTCCTACAATGAGCAGTTCTTC.

V gene TRBV6-6 combines with J gene TRBJ2-7; TRBD1 might be the D (5 bases). The CDR3 length is 16 residues. Trimming pared 2 bases from V and 0 bases from J, leaving 14 bases between. Germline loops: CDR1 MNHNY, CDR2 SVGAGI (reference sequence). CDR3 sequence reads: CASSYDWGHTSYEQYF. DNA of the CDR3: TGTGCCAGCAGTTACGATTGGGGCCATACCTCCTACGAGCAGTACTTC.

This chain joins TRBV28 and TRBJ2-3, with unresolved D. Per the germline V gene, CDR1 is MDHEN and CDR2 is SYDVKM. CDR3 length equals 13 residues. The V and J ends lost 3 bases and 2 bases respectively, with 6 bases between them. CDR3 sequence: CASSFWYTDTQYF. In DNA form, the CDR3 reads TGTGCCAGCAGTTTTTGGTACACAGATACGCAGTATTTT. Drawing the rest from reference TRBV28 and TRBJ2-3, the complete variable domain is DVKVTQSSRYLVKRTGEKVFLECVQDMDHENMFWYRQDPGLGLRLIYFSYDVKMKEKGDIPEGYSVSREKKERFSLILESASTNQTSMYLCASSFWYTDTQYFGPGTRLTVL.

This sequence joins TRBV6-4 and TRBJ1-3; D might be TRBD1 (6 bases). V was cut by 6 bases and J by 0 bases, with 24 bases left in between. This CDR3 contains 19 residues. The germline CDR1 and CDR2 sequences are MRHNA and SNTAGT. The CDR3 region has the DNA TGTGCCAGCAGGGGTCGGGGAACAGGGAGAGGGTTCTCTGGAAACACCATATATTTT. This gives the protein CASRGRGTGRGFSGNTIYF.

The chain joins TRBV7-2 to TRBJ1-1; D not certain. Germline-derived CDR1 and CDR2 are SGHTA and FQGNSA. The CDR3 length is 13 residues. V was cut by 3 bases and J by 4 bases, with 9 bases left in between. CDR3 in amino acids: CASSFYFSTEAFF. The CDR3 bases are TGTGCCAGCAGCTTTTATTTCAGCACTGAAGCTTTCTTT.

The chain has TRBV5-1 and TRBJ2-2; D might be TRBD1 (6 bases). The germline CDR1 and CDR2 sequences are SGHRS and YFSETQ. CDR3 length equals 14 residues. Trimming removed 6 bases at V and 0 bases at J, with 9 bases between. CDR3 sequence: CASNEGANTGELFF. In nucleotides, the CDR3 is TGCGCCAGCAATGAGGGGGCGAACACCGGGGAGCTGTTTTTT.

This chain links TRBV5-6 with TRBJ2-1; TRBD2 matches at 10 bases. Germline CDR1 reads SGHDT; CDR2 reads YYEEEE. The length of the CDR3 is 19 residues. Trimming removed 2 bases from V and 6 bases from J; junction bases left unmatched: 17. The CDR3 is CASSFTAFLAGVSGNEQFF. Here the CDR3 DNA reads TGTGCCAGCAGCTTCACTGCCTTCCTAGCGGGAGTCTCGGGCAATGAGCAGTTCTTC.

The genes are TRBV5-1 and TRBJ1-4; D is ambiguous. Germline CDR1 is SGHRS and CDR2 is YFSETQ. V dropped 5 bases and J dropped 3 bases, with 14 bases sitting between them. The CDR3 is 15 amino acids. CDR3 protein: CASSSGRSPNEKLFF. CDR3 nucleotide sequence: TGCGCCAGCAGTTCAGGACGGAGCCCTAATGAAAAACTGTTTTTT.

CDR3 region: CASSSSGRNYEQYF. CDR3 nucleotides: TGCGCCAGCAGTTCTAGCGGACGCAACTACGAGCAGTACTTC. The V gene is TRBV10-2, the J gene TRBJ2-7; 7 positions agree with TRBD2. The J segment lost 3 bases and the V segment lost 5 bases, leaving 7 bases of the junction unmatched. From germline, CDR1 is WSHSY and CDR2 SAAADI. The CDR3 extends over 14 amino acids.

The chain combines TRBV19 with TRBJ1-1; 8 bases fit TRBD1. Germline V lookup: CDR1 LNHDA, CDR2 SQIVND (reference sequence). V lost 6 bases, J lost 0 bases, and 3 bases stayed unmatched. The CDR3 has 14 amino acids. CDR3: CASRRQGMNTEAFF. CDR3 nucleotide sequence: TGTGCCAGTAGGAGACAGGGGATGAACACTGAAGCTTTCTTT.

This clone showed up just once. The chain is built from TRBV19 and TRBJ1-1, with D possibly being TRBD1 (6 bases). The V and J ends lost 3 bases and 1 base respectively, with 24 bases between them. The germline gives CDR1 LNHDA, CDR2 SQIVND (reference sequence). The CDR3 is 19 residues long. The CDR3 bases are TGTGCCAGTAGTATGATAATCGGGCAGGGGAAGAGCTCGAACACTGAAGCTTTCTTT. The encoded protein is CASSMIIGQGKSSNTEAFF.

The gene calls are TRBV6-1 and TRBJ1-5; the match to TRBD1 covers 9 bases. J was trimmed by 3 bases and V by 6 bases; bases with no gene match: 6. CDR3 length: 15 amino acids. The germline V gene has CDR1 MNHNS and CDR2 SASEGT. The CDR3, as DNA: TGTGCCAGCAGAGGCAGGACAGGGGACAATCAGCCCCAGCATTTT. It specifies CASRGRTGDNQPQHF.

This clone was seen a handful of times. The chain employs TRBV6-5 and TRBJ1-3; 8 bases align to TRBD1. Per the germline V gene, CDR1 is MNHEY and CDR2 is SVGAGI. CDR3 length: 15 amino acids. V lost 2 bases to trimming and J lost 7 bases; unmatched junction nucleotides: 7. The CDR3 nucleotides are TGTGCCAGCAGTTACCTAACAGGGGGTACGAACACCATATATTTT. It codes for CASSYLTGGTNTIYF.

The chain couples TRBV13 to TRBJ2-1; 8 positions match TRBD2. Trimming cost V 0 bases and J 0 bases; bases outside gene matches: 1. CDR3 size: 16 residues. Germline CDR1 reads PRHDT; CDR2 reads FYEKMQ (reference sequence). CDR3 amino acids: CASSLGAGGSYNEQFF. The CDR3 region has the DNA TGTGCCAGCAGCTTAGGGGCGGGAGGCTCCTACAATGAGCAGTTCTTC.

This clone was recorded many times. The rearrangement links TRBV5-1 to TRBJ1-4, with D possibly being TRBD1 (5 bases). The germline gives CDR1 SGHRS, CDR2 YFSETQ. V gave up 4 bases and J gave up 7 bases, with 11 bases separating them. The CDR3 is made up of 13 amino acids. This CDR3 is CASSGTSGEKLFF. CDR3 DNA: TGCGCCAGCAGCGGGACGTCGGGTGAAAAACTGTTTTTT.

This rearrangement joins TRBV2 to TRBJ2-6; TRBD1 aligns across 7 bases. From germline, CDR1 is SNHLY and CDR2 FYNNEI. Germline trimming cut 8 bases from V and 4 bases from J; bases unmatched to any gene: 8. This CDR3 contains 15 residues. CDR3 region: CASLKGAPGANVLTF. The DNA of the CDR3 is TGTGCCAGCCTCAAGGGGGCGCCCGGGGCCAACGTCCTGACTTTC.

This rearrangement joins TRBV5-1 to TRBJ2-2; D remains unclear. The V end was cut by 6 bases, the J end by 0 bases, with 18 bases between. The CDR3 has 17 amino acids. Germline CDR1 reads SGHRS; CDR2 reads YFSETQ. The CDR3 protein is CASKIQPGRANTGELFF. The CDR3 DNA is TGCGCCAGCAAGATACAGCCGGGCAGAGCGAACACCGGGGAGCTGTTTTTT.

This chain connects TRBV28 to TRBJ2-7, with 7 bases fitting TRBD1. The J segment lost 3 bases and the V segment lost 10 bases, leaving 6 bases of the junction unmatched. CDR1 is MDHEN, CDR2 SYDVKM, per germline. The CDR3 has 12 amino acids. CDR3 DNA sequence: TGTGCCACCGACGGACAGGACTACGAGCAGTACTTC. Protein sequence: CATDGQDYEQYF. Together with reference TRBV28 and TRBJ2-7, the CDR3 gives the full variable domain: DVKVTQSSRYLVKRTGEKVFLECVQDMDHENMFWYRQDPGLGLRLIYFSYDVKMKEKGDIPEGYSVSREKKERFSLILESASTNQTSMYLCATDGQDYEQYFGPGTRLTVT.

This chain connects TRBV6-1 to TRBJ1-3; 7 nucleotides agree with TRBD1. There are 15 residues in the CDR3. V lost 5 bases, J lost 6 bases, and 10 bases stayed unmatched. In germline, CDR1 is MNHNS, CDR2 SASEGT. DNA for the CDR3: TGTGCCAGCAGTATGAGTGACAGGGTTTTAAACACCATATATTTT. As protein: CASSMSDRVLNTIYF.

The chain has TRBV6-1 and TRBJ1-4; TRBD1 aligns across 8 bases. V was clipped by 3 bases and J by 8 bases; unmatched bases: 8. Germline-derived CDR1 and CDR2 are MNHNS and SASEGT. CDR3 length: 15 amino acids. This chain's CDR3 is CASSDLGTGVEKLFF. The CDR3 DNA is TGTGCCAGCAGTGATCTTGGGACAGGCGTCGAAAAACTGTTTTTT.

This clone was seen a few times. This rearrangement joins TRBV6-5 to TRBJ2-5, with TRBD1 matching 8 bases. V lost 10 bases, J lost 4 bases, and 11 bases stayed unmatched. CDR1 MNHEY and CDR2 SVGAGI come from the germline V gene. The CDR3 is made up of 14 amino acids. The CDR3 region is CATYKTGAGETQYF. The CDR3 DNA reads TGTGCCACATATAAGACAGGGGCGGGAGAGACCCAGTACTTC.

The chain carries TRBV6-5 and TRBJ2-2; D not certain. The CDR3 is 14 amino acids. Germline CDR1 and CDR2: MNHEY and SVGAGI. V shed 2 bases and J shed 1 base, with 5 bases lying between them. For the CDR3, the DNA is TGTGCCAGCAGTTACGACGGGAACACCGGGGAGCTGTTTTTT. It is translated as CASSYDGNTGELFF.

The chain carries TRBV6-4 and TRBJ1-2; the D is unclear. V was cut by 6 bases and J by 6 bases, with 14 bases left in between. This CDR3 has 13 residues. Looked up from germline, CDR1 is MRHNA and CDR2 is SNTAGT. The CDR3 sequence is CASRPGRADGYTF. The CDR3 nucleotides are TGTGCCAGCAGACCCGGGAGGGCCGATGGCTACACCTTC.

The V gene is TRBV15, the J gene TRBJ2-5, with a possible D match to TRBD1 (6 bases). Trimming stripped 4 bases from V and 5 bases from J, with 17 bases between. This CDR3 has 15 amino acids. CDR1 and CDR2 from the germline V gene are LNHNV and YYDKDF (reference sequence). The CDR3 DNA sequence: TGTGCCACCAGCACCCGTTGGACAGTCTACGAGACCCAGTACTTC. Amino acid sequence: CATSTRWTVYETQYF.

This chain connects TRBV28 to TRBJ2-2; no clear D gene. Per the germline V gene, CDR1 is MDHEN and CDR2 is SYDVKM. The CDR3 totals 16 residues. The germline V and J ends were trimmed by 2 bases and 0 bases, with 10 bases remaining between them. CDR3 sequence (DNA): TGTGCCAGCAGTTTAATTAGCCCCCCGAACACCGGGGAGCTGTTTTTT. As protein: CASSLISPPNTGELFF.

The chain has TRBV29-1 and TRBJ1-2; D is unclear. Trimming shortened V by 5 bases and J by 6 bases, and 7 bases separated the two germline ends. CDR3 length equals 10 residues. The V gene's germline CDR1 is SQVTM and CDR2 ANQGSEA. In DNA form, the CDR3 reads TGCAGCGTTTTTATCGATGGCTACACCTTC. This sequence encodes CSVFIDGYTF.